The 32 T cell receptor beta chains presented below share a single source sample, sequenced in a study of blood T cell repertoires in COVID-19. The protocol was immunoSEQ multiplex PCR, while the TCRdb copy is restricted to in-frame clones and leaves out a portion. Seen here are a few hundred thousand clones, approximately 80% observed once, and the top ten hold about 10%. Sequencing was done on a sample of peripheral blood. These receptors were obtained from a woman aged 80 or older with acute or convalescent COVID-19.

CDR3 coding DNA: TGCGCCAGCAGCCAAGATGGAGCGGGGGGGCTCACCGGGGAGCTGTTTTTT. This codes for CASSQDGAGGLTGELFF. This sequence joins TRBV4-1 and TRBJ2-2, with 10 positions matching TRBD2. The CDR3 length is 17 residues. The V segment lost 0 bases and the J segment 4 bases; nucleotides outside the gene matches: 5. CDR1 is MGHRA and CDR2 is YSYEKL in the germline V gene.

This clone was seen a single time. This sequence joins TRBV6-2 or TRBV6-3 and TRBJ2-5; 11 nucleotides match TRBD2. With 6 bases clipped from V and 5 bases from J, the junction kept 2 bases outside the gene matches. The CDR3 length is 13 residues. The germline gives CDR1 MNHEY, CDR2 SVGEGT. The CDR3 here is CASSRLAGETQYF. DNA for the CDR3: TGTGCCAGCAGCCGACTAGCGGGGGAGACCCAGTACTTC.

The chain recombines TRBV30 with TRBJ2-7; perhaps TRBD2 as D (6 bases). Germline V gives CDR1 GTSNPN, CDR2 SVGIG (reference sequence). With 4 bases removed from V and 6 bases from J, the gap between germline ends came to 19 bases. This CDR3 has 14 amino acids. CDR3 DNA sequence: TGTGCCTGGAAGGGACTCACTAGCTTACGCGAGCAGTACTTC. It yields the protein CAWKGLTSLREQYF. The variable domain in full, with the rest retrieved from reference TRBV30 and TRBJ2-7, is SQTIHQWPATLVQPVGSPLSLECTVEGTSNPNLYWYRQAAGRGLQLLFYSVGIGQISSEVPQNLSASRPQDRQFILSSKKLLLSDSGFYLCAWKGLTSLREQYFGPGTRLTVT.

V is TRBV28 and J is TRBJ1-2; no reliable D call. The V end was cut by 3 bases, the J end by 2 bases, with 13 bases between. Germline values: CDR1 MDHEN, CDR2 SYDVKM. The CDR3 consists of 15 residues. The CDR3 sequence: CASSFLPGRNYGYTF. Here the CDR3 DNA reads TGTGCCAGCAGTTTTCTTCCGGGTCGGAACTATGGCTACACCTTC.

The CDR3 DNA reads TGTGCCAGCAGCTCTTCCCGCCAGGCCGTAAAGTTCCACGAGCAGTACTTC. It translates to CASSSSRQAVKFHEQYF. V gene TRBV3-1 (or the pseudogene TRBV3-2) combines with J gene TRBJ2-7; D is uncertain. Deletions cut 5 bases from V and 5 bases from J, with 25 bases between. CDR1 LGHDT and CDR2 YNNKEL come from the germline V gene (reference sequence). This CDR3 comprises 17 residues.

The J gene is TRBJ2-7, the V gene TRBV29-1; 8 bases align to TRBD1. CDR1 SQVTM and CDR2 ANQGSEA come from the germline V gene. The CDR3 sequence is 12 residues long. V trimming: 3 bases; J trimming: 5 bases; junction bases outside the gene matches: 3. This CDR3 reads CSVEEQGDEQYF. The CDR3 DNA reads TGCAGCGTTGAGGAACAGGGGGACGAGCAGTACTTC.

The chain has TRBV9 and TRBJ1-2; tentatively, D is TRBD1 (5 bases). V gave up 4 bases and J gave up 7 bases, with 14 bases separating them. CDR1 is SGDLS, CDR2 YYNGEE, per germline. The CDR3 runs to 13 residues. CDR3 sequence: CASSIPGGSGYTF. The CDR3 DNA follows: TGTGCCAGCAGCATACCGGGGGGGTCTGGCTACACCTTC.

This chain uses TRBV2 with TRBJ2-2; no definite D call. The CDR3 has 16 residues. The germline V gene has CDR1 SNHLY and CDR2 FYNNEI. Trimming took 7 bases from V and 6 from J, leaving 21 bases between them. The CDR3 sequence is CASILTVPLSAGELFF. The CDR3 region has the DNA TGTGCCAGCATCCTTACAGTGCCATTAAGTGCCGGGGAGCTGTTTTTT.

The V and J genes are TRBV10-3 and TRBJ1-6; D not certain. The CDR3 has 13 amino acids. The germline V and J ends were trimmed by 0 bases and 9 bases, with 6 bases remaining between them. Germline CDR1 is ENHRY and CDR2 is SYGVKD. CDR3 in amino acids: CAISESTSSPLHF. The CDR3 DNA reads TGTGCCATCAGTGAGTCGACTAGTTCACCCCTCCACTTT.

The V and J genes are TRBV6-2 or TRBV6-3 and TRBJ2-5; perhaps TRBD2 as D (5 bases). Per germline, CDR1 MNHEY and CDR2 SVGEGT. The CDR3 sequence is 14 residues long. The V end was cut by 5 bases, the J end by 1 base, with 11 bases between. The CDR3 sequence is CASSPTRLQETQYF. CDR3 nucleotides: TGTGCCAGCAGTCCAACTAGACTCCAAGAGACCCAGTACTTC.

The chain recombines TRBV6-2 or TRBV6-3 with TRBJ1-2; the D gene is possibly TRBD1 (5 bases). The CDR3 loop spans 12 amino acids. The germline V gene encodes CDR1 MNHEY and CDR2 SVGEGT. V gave up 6 bases and J gave up 4 bases, with 9 bases separating them. CDR3 amino acids: CASSDSSYGYTF. As DNA, the CDR3 is TGTGCCAGCAGCGACAGCTCCTATGGCTACACCTTC.

CDR3 sequence (DNA): TGCGCCAGCAGCTTGGCGGACAGGGCCTATGGCTACACCTTC. Residues: CASSLADRAYGYTF. V is TRBV5-1 and J is TRBJ1-2; 8 bases are a match to TRBD1. Germline V CDR1 and CDR2: SGHRS, YFSETQ. CDR3 size: 14 residues. The J segment lost 4 bases and the V segment lost 0 bases, leaving 2 bases of the junction unmatched.

The rearrangement joins TRBV4-3 to TRBJ1-2, with TRBD1 as a possible D gene (6 bases). Trimming cost V 1 base and J 0 bases, with 12 bases left between them. The CDR3 sequence is 16 residues long. Germline values: CDR1 LGHNA, CDR2 YSLEER. CDR3 in amino acids: CASSQGSGVANYGYTF. In nucleotides, the CDR3 is TGCGCCAGCAGCCAAGGATCAGGGGTGGCTAACTATGGCTACACCTTC.

V and J are TRBV14 and TRBJ2-1, with 9 bases that match TRBD2. V lost 2 bases, J lost 15 bases, and 8 bases stayed unmatched. The length of the CDR3 is 13 residues. Germline values: CDR1 SGHDN, CDR2 FVKESK. CDR3 nucleotides: TGTGCCAGCAGCCAACCTAGCGGGATAAGTCCGTTCTTC. Its translation: CASSQPSGISPFF.

The V call is TRBV10-3, the J call TRBJ2-7; perhaps TRBD1 as D (6 bases). The CDR3 is 14 residues long. V lost 6 bases, J lost 3 bases, and 15 bases lay in between. Germline values: CDR1 ENHRY, CDR2 SYGVKD. This CDR3 reads CAIRGAGADYEQYF. Here the CDR3 DNA reads TGTGCCATCAGGGGGGCAGGGGCTGACTACGAGCAGTACTTC.

The chain couples TRBV4-2 to TRBJ2-1, with a possible D match to TRBD2 (6 bases). Germline CDR1 and CDR2: LGHNA and YNFKEQ. Trimming left V 0 bases short and J 2 bases short, with 8 bases between. This CDR3 region has 15 residues. CDR3: CASSQERGTYNEQFF. In DNA form, the CDR3 reads TGTGCCAGCAGCCAAGAACGGGGGACCTACAATGAGCAGTTCTTC.

This chain uses TRBV2 with TRBJ1-4; D uncertain. With 2 bases removed from V and 10 bases from J, the gap between germline ends came to 17 bases. The CDR3 runs 15 residues. In germline, CDR1 is SNHLY, CDR2 FYNNEI. The CDR3 sequence: CASSESSPNYGKLFF. The CDR3 bases are TGTGCCAGCAGTGAAAGTAGCCCCAACTACGGAAAACTGTTTTTT.

The chain carries TRBV7-9 and TRBJ2-5; TRBD2 matches at 9 bases. The CDR3 contains 15 residues. V dropped 2 bases and J dropped 5; count of bases not matched to a gene: 6. Germline V gene data show CDR1 as SEHNR and CDR2 as FQNEAQ (reference sequence). As DNA, the CDR3 is TGTGCCAGCAGCTTACTGGCGGGGGGGCCGGAGACCCAGTACTTC. It yields the protein CASSLLAGGPETQYF.

The chain links TRBV3-1 (or the pseudogene TRBV3-2) to TRBJ1-2; 10 nucleotides line up with TRBD1. The germline gives CDR1 LGHDT, CDR2 YNNKEL (reference sequence). The length of the CDR3 is 16 residues. Germline trimming cut 4 bases from V and 7 bases from J; bases unmatched to any gene: 12. DNA of the CDR3: TGTGCCAGCAGCCGAGTAAGACAGGGGGCGAGTTTTGGCTACACCTTC. Amino acid sequence: CASSRVRQGASFGYTF.

The chain joins TRBV25-1 to TRBJ2-5, with 12 bases aligning to TRBD2. The V gene's germline CDR1 is MGHDK and CDR2 SYGVNS. V dropped 10 bases and J dropped 4; count of bases not matched to a gene: 7. The CDR3 sequence is 14 residues long. CDR3 region: CATRLAGDGETQYF. The CDR3 bases are TGTGCCACCAGACTAGCGGGAGACGGAGAGACCCAGTACTTC. The full variable domain, rest sourced from reference TRBV25-1 and TRBJ2-5, is EADIYQTPRYLVIGTGKKITLECSQTMGHDKMYWYQQDPGMELHLIHYSYGVNSTEKGDLSSESTVSRIRTEHFPLTLESARPSHTSQYLCATRLAGDGETQYFGPGTRLLVL.

In its sample, this clone was seen a few times. The V and J genes are TRBV9 and TRBJ2-2, with D perhaps matching TRBD2 (6 bases). The CDR3 has 18 residues. The germline gives CDR1 SGDLS, CDR2 YYNGEE. V was cut by 1 base and J by 1 base, with 17 bases left in between. CDR3 loop: CASSVTGGGLLNTGELFF. The DNA for the CDR3 is TGTGCCAGCAGCGTAACAGGTGGGGGACTCCTGAACACCGGGGAGCTGTTTTTT.

This clone was seen a handful of times. The same CDR3 also results from other DNA sequences found in this sample. The V and J genes are TRBV7-2 and TRBJ2-2; D unresolved. The CDR3 sequence is 14 residues long. Between the trimmed V and J ends, which lost 3 bases and 1 base, there was a span of 6 bases. The germline V gene encodes CDR1 SGHTA and CDR2 FQGNSA. For the CDR3, the DNA is TGTGCCAGCAGCTTGTACAGGAACACCGGGGAGCTGTTTTTT. This codes for CASSLYRNTGELFF.

The V gene is TRBV19, the J gene TRBJ1-2; 8 bases map to TRBD1. In germline, CDR1 is LNHDA, CDR2 SQIVND (reference sequence). The CDR3 has 14 residues. Losses at the gene ends were 4 bases for V and 2 bases for J; bases not matched to a gene: 3. CDR3 residues: CASSTQGANYGYTF. CDR3 nucleotides: TGTGCCAGTAGTACCCAGGGGGCGAACTATGGCTACACCTTC.

The chain couples TRBV29-1 to TRBJ1-4, with 11 nucleotides matching TRBD1. The V gene's germline CDR1 is SQVTM and CDR2 ANQGSEA. The V segment lost 7 bases and the J segment 5 bases; nucleotides outside the gene matches: 3. The CDR3 length is 13 residues. The CDR3 nucleotides read TGCAGCGCCGGGACAGGGGGAAATGAAAAACTGTTTTTT. Residues: CSAGTGGNEKLFF.

This clone showed up many times. This chain links TRBV5-1 with TRBJ2-1; 9 bases are shared with TRBD2. This CDR3 spans 15 amino acids. V was pared by 4 bases and J by 4 bases, with 6 bases of the junction left unmatched. Germline CDR1 reads SGHRS; CDR2 reads YFSETQ. CDR3 amino acids: CASSTTSGAYNEQFF. As DNA, the CDR3 is TGCGCCAGCAGCACGACTAGCGGTGCTTACAATGAGCAGTTCTTC.

The chain couples TRBV7-3 to TRBJ1-1; D is unclear. This CDR3 has 13 amino acids. Germline V CDR1 and CDR2: SGHTA, FQGTGA. Trimming shortened V by 4 bases and J by 1 base, and 7 bases separated the two germline ends. The CDR3 spells CASSSGRNTEAFF. CDR3 coding DNA: TGTGCCAGCAGCTCCGGTAGGAACACTGAAGCTTTCTTT.

The chain uses TRBV19 and TRBJ2-5; 8 positions agree with TRBD2. V trimming: 5 bases; J trimming: 5 bases; junction bases outside the gene matches: 10. The CDR3 has 15 amino acids. Germline V lookup: CDR1 LNHDA, CDR2 SQIVND (reference sequence). The CDR3 region is CASSPMGLDSETQYF. As DNA, the CDR3 is TGTGCCAGTAGTCCGATGGGACTAGATAGTGAGACCCAGTACTTC. The full variable domain, completed using reference TRBV19 and TRBJ2-5, is DGGITQSPKYLFRKEGQNVTLSCEQNLNHDAMYWYRQDPGQGLRLIYYSQIVNDFQKGDIAEGYSVSREKKESFPLTVTSAQKNPTAFYLCASSPMGLDSETQYFGPGTRLLVL.

This clone was seen a single time. The chain has TRBV6-5 and TRBJ2-7; TRBD1 matches at 9 bases. The CDR3 spans 13 residues. Germline V lookup: CDR1 MNHEY, CDR2 SVGAGI. V gave up 7 bases and J gave up 6 bases; unmatched junction bases: 7. The CDR3 nucleotides are TGTGCCAGCAAGAGGACAGGGGCTGGCGAGCAGTACTTC. Protein sequence: CASKRTGAGEQYF.

J is TRBJ1-4 and V is TRBV2; no reliable D call. The CDR3 length is 13 residues. Germline-derived CDR1 and CDR2 are SNHLY and FYNNEI. The V end was cut by 6 bases, the J end by 3 bases, with 8 bases between. CDR3 coding DNA: TGTGCCAGCAGGTGGCAGGCTAATGAAAAACTGTTTTTT. The encoded protein is CASRWQANEKLFF.

The CDR3 DNA reads TGTGCCAGTAGTATCTTGAGTACTAGCGGGGGGGAGACCCAGTACTTC. Protein product: CASSILSTSGGETQYF. The rearrangement joins TRBV19 to TRBJ2-5, with TRBD2 matching over 12 bases. The CDR3 runs 16 residues. The germline gives CDR1 LNHDA, CDR2 SQIVND (reference sequence). V lost 3 bases, J lost 5 bases, and 7 bases stayed unmatched.

The rearrangement uses TRBV30 and TRBJ1-1; D not resolved. Germline loops: CDR1 GTSNPN, CDR2 SVGIG (reference sequence). This CDR3 has 15 residues. The V gene lost 0 bases and the J gene lost 5 bases, with 16 bases spanning the gap. This chain's CDR3 is CAWSVGERRGTEAFF. The CDR3 region has the DNA TGTGCCTGGAGTGTCGGGGAACGGCGGGGAACTGAAGCTTTCTTT.

The chain joins TRBV6-4 to TRBJ1-2; TRBD1 might be the D (5 bases). This CDR3 is 14 amino acids long. V dropped 0 bases and J dropped 4 bases, with 9 bases sitting between them. CDR1 and CDR2 (germline): MRHNA, SNTAGT. CDR3 coding DNA: TGTGCCAGCAGTGACTCGTCAGGGTTCTATGGCTACACCTTC. Encoded protein: CASSDSSGFYGYTF.